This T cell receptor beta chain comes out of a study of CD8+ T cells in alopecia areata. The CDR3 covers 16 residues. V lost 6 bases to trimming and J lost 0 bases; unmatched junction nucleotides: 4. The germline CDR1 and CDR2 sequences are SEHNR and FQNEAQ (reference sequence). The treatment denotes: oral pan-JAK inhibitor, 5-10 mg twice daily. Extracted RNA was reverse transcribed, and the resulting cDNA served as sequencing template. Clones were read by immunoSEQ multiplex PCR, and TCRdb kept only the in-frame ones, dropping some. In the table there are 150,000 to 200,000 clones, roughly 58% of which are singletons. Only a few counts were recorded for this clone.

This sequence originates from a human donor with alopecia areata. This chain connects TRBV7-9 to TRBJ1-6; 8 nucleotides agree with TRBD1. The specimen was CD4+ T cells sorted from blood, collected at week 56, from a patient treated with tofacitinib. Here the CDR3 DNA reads TGTGCCAGCAGTGGCACAGGGGGCTCCTATAATTCACCCCTCCACTTT. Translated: CASSGTGGSYNSPLHF.